Described below is a single T cell receptor (beta chain) sequence and its context. The record originates from a study of blood T cell repertoires in COVID-19. V lost 5 bases to trimming and J lost 1 base; unmatched junction nucleotides: 1. The length of the CDR3 is 15 residues. CDR1 and CDR2 (germline): SGDLS, YYNGEE. The table came from immunoSEQ multiplex PCR; TCRdb's copy has only in-frame clones and leaves some out. The table lists about 200,000 clones, around 83% of them singletons. The TCR comes from a woman aged 45-60 years with COVID-19, enrolled during active disease. This chain links TRBV9 with TRBJ2-2, with TRBD2 matching 11 bases. The sequencing input was peripheral blood. CDR3 sequence: CASSGTSGNTGELFF. Here the CDR3 DNA reads TGTGCCAGCAGTGGGACTAGCGGGAACACCGGGGAGCTGTTTTTT.